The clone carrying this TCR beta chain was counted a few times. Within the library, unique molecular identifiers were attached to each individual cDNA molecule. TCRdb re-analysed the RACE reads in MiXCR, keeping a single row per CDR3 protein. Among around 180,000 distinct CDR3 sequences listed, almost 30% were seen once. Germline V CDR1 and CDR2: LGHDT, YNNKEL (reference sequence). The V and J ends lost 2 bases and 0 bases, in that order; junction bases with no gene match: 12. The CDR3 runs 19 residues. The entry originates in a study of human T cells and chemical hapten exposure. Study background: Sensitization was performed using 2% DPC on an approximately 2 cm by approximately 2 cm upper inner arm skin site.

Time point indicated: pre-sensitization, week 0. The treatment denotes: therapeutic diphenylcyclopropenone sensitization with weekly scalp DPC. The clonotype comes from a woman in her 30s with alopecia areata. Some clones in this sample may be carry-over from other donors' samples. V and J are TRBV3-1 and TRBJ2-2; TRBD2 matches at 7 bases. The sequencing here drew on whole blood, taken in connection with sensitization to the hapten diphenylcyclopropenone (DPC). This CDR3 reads CASSQRPLLADPNTGELFF. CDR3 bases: TGTGCCAGCAGCCAAAGGCCCCTCCTAGCGGACCCGAACACCGGGGAGCTGTTTTTT. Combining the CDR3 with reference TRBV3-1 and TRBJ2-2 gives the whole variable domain DTAVSQTPKYLVTQMGNDKSIKCEQNLGHDTMYWYKQDSKKFLKIMFSYNNKELIINETVPNRFSPKSPDKAHLNLHINSLELGDSAVYFCASSQRPLLADPNTGELFFGEGSRLTVL.